What follows are 32 T cell receptor beta chains derived from one specimen sequenced in a study of blood T cell repertoires in COVID-19. Sequencing was performed with immunoSEQ multiplex PCR; in TCRdb, only in-frame clones are kept and a portion is missing. There are 80,000 or so clones in the sample; approximately 85% occur only once, and about a tenth lies in the top ten. Material for sequencing was peripheral blood. Receptors were obtained from a man in his sixties with COVID-19, enrolled during active disease.

This clone was seen a single time. The V gene is TRBV6-1, the J gene TRBJ1-2; tentative D call: TRBD1 (5 bases). Trimming removed 2 bases from V and 1 base from J, with 8 bases in between. The CDR3 runs 14 residues. Germline V gives CDR1 MNHNS, CDR2 SASEGT. The CDR3 loop is CASSEPGLNYGYTF. The CDR3 nucleotides read TGTGCCAGCAGTGAACCGGGACTTAACTATGGCTACACCTTC.

The V and J genes are TRBV6-6 and TRBJ2-3, with 7 nucleotides matching TRBD1. The CDR3 runs 15 residues. Germline trimming cut 2 bases from V and 4 bases from J; bases unmatched to any gene: 6. Germline loops: CDR1 MNHNY, CDR2 SVGAGI (reference sequence). The CDR3 nucleotides read TGTGCCAGCAGTTACGGGCAGGGGGTGGCAGATACGCAGTATTTT. It translates to CASSYGQGVADTQYF.

This chain links TRBV9 with TRBJ1-2; no clear D gene. CDR3 length: 15 amino acids. Trimming removed 4 bases at V and 2 bases at J, with 15 bases between. CDR1 SGDLS and CDR2 YYNGEE come from the germline V gene. CDR3 sequence reads: CASSPLRVSNYGYTF. CDR3 DNA sequence: TGTGCCAGCAGCCCTTTGAGGGTCTCAAACTATGGCTACACCTTC.

With regard to this clone: The sample has other DNA sequences that encode this CDR3 too. The chain is built from TRBV27 and TRBJ1-1, with TRBD1 identical over 7 bases. The V segment lost 5 bases and the J segment 1 base; nucleotides outside the gene matches: 4. Germline V CDR1 and CDR2: MNHEY, SMNVEV (reference sequence). The CDR3 totals 14 residues. CDR3 in DNA: TGTGCCAGCAGTCTGGGACAGCAGAACACTGAAGCTTTCTTT. As protein: CASSLGQQNTEAFF.

The chain recombines TRBV5-5 with TRBJ2-1; 10 bases are a match to TRBD2. Losses at the gene ends were 1 base for V and 9 bases for J; bases not matched to a gene: 7. Germline values: CDR1 SGHKS, CDR2 YYEKEE (reference sequence). The CDR3 runs 15 residues. This CDR3 reads CASSLFLAGDPEQFF. The CDR3 region has the DNA TGTGCCAGCAGCTTGTTTCTAGCGGGAGACCCTGAGCAGTTCTTC.

V gene TRBV2 combines with J gene TRBJ1-6, with TRBD1 as a possible D gene (5 bases). Looked up from germline, CDR1 is SNHLY and CDR2 is FYNNEI. The CDR3 has 15 residues. Trimming took 2 bases from V and 7 from J, leaving 12 bases between them. The CDR3 DNA follows: TGTGCCAGCAGTGAATTAGGGGTGGCAAATTCACCCCTCCACTTT. This translates into CASSELGVANSPLHF.

J is TRBJ2-6 and V is TRBV19; perhaps TRBD2 as D (6 bases). V was cut by 3 bases and J by 2 bases, with 11 bases left in between. The CDR3 is made up of 16 amino acids. Germline V CDR1 and CDR2: LNHDA, SQIVND (reference sequence). The CDR3, as DNA: TGTGCCAGTAGTATTCCGGGAGTAGCTGGGGCCAACGTCCTGACTTTC. This gives the protein CASSIPGVAGANVLTF.

The chain has TRBV19 and TRBJ1-2; the D is unclear. Deletions cut 8 bases from V and 1 base from J, with 11 bases between. The V gene's germline CDR1 is LNHDA and CDR2 SQIVND (reference sequence). The CDR3 totals 13 residues. This CDR3 reads CASVSTVNYGYTF. The CDR3 nucleotides read TGTGCCAGTGTGTCTACGGTTAACTATGGCTACACCTTC. The full variable domain, rest sourced from reference TRBV19 and TRBJ1-2, is DGGITQSPKYLFRKEGQNVTLSCEQNLNHDAMYWYRQDPGQGLRLIYYSQIVNDFQKGDIAEGYSVSREKKESFPLTVTSAQKNPTAFYLCASVSTVNYGYTFGSGTRLTVV.

The chain couples TRBV28 to TRBJ1-4, with 7 bases identical to TRBD1. CDR1 MDHEN and CDR2 SYDVKM come from the germline V gene. The CDR3 loop spans 16 amino acids. V lost 5 bases, J lost 0 bases, and 6 bases stayed unmatched. Written as DNA, the CDR3 is TGTGCCAGCAGTACTAAGCAGGGGGCAACTAATGAAAAACTGTTTTTT. As protein: CASSTKQGATNEKLFF.

V usage is TRBV21-1 and J usage is TRBJ2-3; TRBD2, the table's D call, was not compared with the DNA. TRBV21-1 is an annotated pseudogene. The CDR3 extends over 15 amino acids. DNA of the CDR3: TGTGCCAGCAGCATCGAGCGGGTTCAGAGGGATACGCAGTATTTT. Amino acids: CASSIERVQRDTQYF.

V and J are TRBV2 and TRBJ1-5; 10 nucleotides line up with TRBD1. The CDR3 totals 14 residues. The V gene's germline CDR1 is SNHLY and CDR2 FYNNEI. V lost 6 bases to trimming and J lost 7 bases; unmatched junction nucleotides: 6. The CDR3: CASRGQGEGQPQHF. The CDR3 DNA reads as TGTGCCAGCAGAGGACAGGGGGAAGGCCAGCCCCAGCATTTT.

The genes are TRBV6-5 and TRBJ1-5; D may be TRBD1 (5 bases). This CDR3 region has 14 residues. The V gene lost 7 bases and the J gene lost 2 bases, with 12 bases spanning the gap. Germline V gene sequence: CDR1 MNHEY, CDR2 SVGAGI. CDR3 amino acids: CASIPQGGNQPQHF. The DNA for the CDR3 is TGTGCCAGCATACCGCAGGGTGGCAATCAGCCCCAGCATTTT.

The chain carries TRBV18 and TRBJ2-3, with TRBD2 matching over 9 bases. From germline, CDR1 is KGHSH and CDR2 LQKENI. The junction had 3 bases not matched to a gene; V was cut back by 0 bases and J by 2 bases. The CDR3 covers 16 residues. CDR3 coding DNA: TGTGCCAGCTCACCACCGACTAGCGGACTCACAGATACGCAGTATTTT. Amino acid sequence: CASSPPTSGLTDTQYF.

The chain uses TRBV9 and TRBJ2-6; unclear D gene. CDR1 and CDR2 from the germline V gene are SGDLS and YYNGEE. The CDR3 spans 15 residues. Trimming took off 5 bases at V and 1 base at J, with 10 bases between the two ends. The CDR3 sequence: CASRETGSGANVLTF. Here the CDR3 DNA reads TGTGCCAGCAGAGAAACGGGTTCTGGGGCCAACGTCCTGACTTTC.

The chain recombines TRBV18 with TRBJ1-1; D possibly corresponds to TRBD1 (5 bases). Germline values: CDR1 KGHSH, CDR2 LQKENI. V dropped 3 bases and J dropped 1 base, with 9 bases sitting between them. The CDR3 length is 14 residues. CDR3 sequence reads: CASSPTDRNTEAFF. Written as DNA, the CDR3 is TGTGCCAGCTCACCTACCGACAGGAACACTGAAGCTTTCTTT.

CDR3 region: CATSDSRPREGRTDTQYF. The CDR3 DNA follows: TGTGCCACCAGTGATTCGCGCCCCCGGGAGGGCCGAACAGATACGCAGTATTTT. This rearrangement joins TRBV24-1 to TRBJ2-3; 8 bases match TRBD2. V trimming: 2 bases; J trimming: 3 bases; junction bases outside the gene matches: 12. This CDR3 contains 18 residues. Germline V CDR1 and CDR2: KGHDR, SFDVKD.

V and J are TRBV7-9 and TRBJ1-1; D is unclear. The ends were cut back, 7 bases at V and 4 bases at J, with 13 bases in the middle. The germline V gene has CDR1 SEHNR and CDR2 FQNEAQ (reference sequence). This CDR3 is 13 amino acids long. The CDR3 spells CASIPPVVTEAFF. CDR3 in DNA: TGTGCCAGCATCCCCCCTGTAGTCACTGAAGCTTTCTTT.

V and J are TRBV25-1 and TRBJ2-2, with D perhaps TRBD2 (6 bases). The CDR3 consists of 18 residues. CDR1 and CDR2 (germline): MGHDK, SYGVNS. The germline V and J ends were trimmed by 3 bases and 0 bases, with 17 bases remaining between them. CDR3 coding DNA: TGTGCCAGCAGTGACACCATCGGGGGTACTGCGAACACCGGGGAGCTGTTTTTT. Its translation: CASSDTIGGTANTGELFF.

The J gene is TRBJ2-5, the V gene TRBV6-4; weak D call: TRBD1 (5 bases). This CDR3 is 16 amino acids long. Deletions cut 7 bases from V and 2 bases from J, with 20 bases between. In germline, CDR1 is MRHNA, CDR2 SNTAGT. The DNA of the CDR3 is TGTGCCAGCATTTCCTTTCCAGGGCGAACTCAAGAGACCCAGTACTTC. Protein sequence: CASISFPGRTQETQYF.

The V and J genes are TRBV5-5 and TRBJ1-4, with TRBD1 matching 7 bases. The CDR3 runs 16 residues. The germline V gene encodes CDR1 SGHKS and CDR2 YYEKEE (reference sequence). Trimming took 3 bases from V and 4 from J; bases not matched to a gene: 9. The CDR3 DNA reads as TGTGCCAGCAGCTCGTCGGGGACAGCTTATAATGAAAAACTGTTTTTT. It is translated as CASSSSGTAYNEKLFF.

The chain links TRBV27 to TRBJ2-7, with D perhaps matching TRBD1 (6 bases). This CDR3 has 14 residues. Trimming cost V 7 bases and J 3 bases, with 16 bases left between them. Looked up from germline, CDR1 is MNHEY and CDR2 is SMNVEV (reference sequence). CDR3 amino acids: CASTKTGTNYEQYF. The DNA for the CDR3 is TGTGCCAGCACCAAAACCGGGACAAACTACGAGCAGTACTTC.

This chain links TRBV19 with TRBJ2-7; 7 bases line up with TRBD1. V dropped 6 bases and J dropped 0; count of bases not matched to a gene: 8. This CDR3 region has 15 residues. Germline V gene sequence: CDR1 LNHDA, CDR2 SQIVND (reference sequence). This CDR3 reads CASRSLQGSSYEQYF. The CDR3, as DNA: TGTGCCAGTAGGTCATTACAGGGGAGCTCCTACGAGCAGTACTTC.

This clone was counted only a few times. V is TRBV28 and J is TRBJ1-2; 7 positions match TRBD1. CDR3 size: 15 residues. V shed 5 bases and J 5 bases; nucleotides not matched to a gene: 11. CDR1 and CDR2 (germline): MDHEN, SYDVKM. CDR3 nucleotide sequence: TGTGCCAGCAGTCCCGGACAGGTCGGAAATTATGGCTACACCTTC. It is translated as CASSPGQVGNYGYTF.

CDR3 residues: CASSFGLAGRNEQFF. The CDR3 DNA is TGTGCCAGCAGCTTCGGGCTAGCGGGAAGGAATGAGCAGTTCTTC. The gene calls are TRBV7-3 and TRBJ2-1, with 9 nucleotides matching TRBD2. V gave up 3 bases and J gave up 7 bases; unmatched junction bases: 7. The CDR3 spans 15 residues. Germline V CDR1 and CDR2: SGHTA, FQGTGA. Using reference TRBV7-3 and TRBJ2-1 for the parts outside the CDR3, the full variable domain is GAGVSQTPSNKVTEKGKYVELRCDPISGHTALYWYRQSLGQGPEFLIYFQGTGAADDSGLPNDRFFAVRPEGSVSTLKIQRTERGDSAVYLCASSFGLAGRNEQFFGPGTRLTVL.

With respect to this clone: Additional DNA sequences in this sample encode the identical CDR3. The genes are TRBV15 and TRBJ1-2; D not certain. The CDR3 consists of 14 residues. Per the germline V gene, CDR1 is LNHNV and CDR2 is YYDKDF (reference sequence). The V gene lost 0 bases and the J gene lost 1 base, with 6 bases spanning the gap. In DNA, the CDR3 is TGTGCCACCAGCAGAGATAGGAGTAACTATGGCTACACCTTC. Translation: CATSRDRSNYGYTF.

The chain recombines TRBV6-1 with TRBJ1-1; the D gene is possibly TRBD1 (6 bases). Trimming cost V 3 bases and J 1 base, with 9 bases left between them. This CDR3 spans 14 amino acids. The V gene's germline CDR1 is MNHNS and CDR2 SASEGT. CDR3 region: CASSDQTGNTEAFF. Written as DNA, the CDR3 is TGTGCCAGCAGTGACCAGACAGGGAACACTGAAGCTTTCTTT.

The chain combines TRBV5-1 with TRBJ1-2, with 10 bases identical to TRBD1. The CDR3 extends over 15 amino acids. The trim removed 4 bases at V and 3 bases at J, leaving 6 bases unmatched. Germline CDR1 and CDR2: SGHRS and YFSETQ. This CDR3 reads CASSEAGTGDYGYTF. The CDR3, as DNA: TGCGCCAGCAGCGAGGCCGGGACAGGGGACTATGGCTACACCTTC.

This chain connects TRBV5-1 to TRBJ2-1, with 8 positions matching TRBD2. J was trimmed by 9 bases and V by 4 bases; bases with no gene match: 15. Germline V gene data show CDR1 as SGHRS and CDR2 as YFSETQ. This CDR3 has 16 amino acids. CDR3 DNA: TGCGCCAGCAGCCCCCGGGAGGGCAGGGCAGGTAGTGAGCAGTTCTTC. Protein: CASSPREGRAGSEQFF.

The gene calls are TRBV3-1 (or the pseudogene TRBV3-2) and TRBJ1-4; weak D call: TRBD1 (5 bases). The V gene lost 6 bases and the J gene lost 1 base, with 15 bases spanning the gap. The CDR3 contains 16 residues. Germline V gene sequence: CDR1 LGHDT, CDR2 YNNKEL (reference sequence). CDR3 DNA sequence: TGTGCCAGCAGTGGAGGGGTAGCGAGAACTAATGAAAAACTGTTTTTT. The encoded protein is CASSGGVARTNEKLFF.

The CDR3 reads CASSVGRGGYGYTF. The CDR3 DNA is TGTGCCAGCAGCGTAGGCCGGGGAGGGTATGGCTACACCTTC. The V and J genes are TRBV9 and TRBJ1-2, with unresolved D. CDR1 SGDLS and CDR2 YYNGEE come from the germline V gene. The CDR3 length is 14 residues. Between the trimmed V and J ends, which lost 0 bases and 5 bases, there was a span of 11 bases.

The CDR3 DNA sequence: TGTGCCAGCAGCAAGGACAGTCGTGGCACCGGGGAGCTGTTTTTT. It specifies CASSKDSRGTGELFF. The chain employs TRBV7-9 and TRBJ2-2, with a weak D call TRBD1 (6 bases). Between the trimmed V and J ends, which lost 5 bases and 4 bases, there was a span of 14 bases. CDR3 length equals 15 residues. The germline gives CDR1 SEHNR, CDR2 FQNEAQ (reference sequence).

This clone was counted a few times. The chain's CDR3 is CASSPGTGGVFEQFF. The CDR3 DNA reads as TGTGCCAGCTCACCAGGGACAGGGGGCGTCTTTGAGCAGTTCTTC. V gene TRBV18 combines with J gene TRBJ2-1; 12 bases fit TRBD1. The V segment lost 2 bases and the J segment 9 bases; nucleotides outside the gene matches: 5. The CDR3 sequence is 15 residues long. Germline-derived CDR1 and CDR2 are KGHSH and LQKENI.